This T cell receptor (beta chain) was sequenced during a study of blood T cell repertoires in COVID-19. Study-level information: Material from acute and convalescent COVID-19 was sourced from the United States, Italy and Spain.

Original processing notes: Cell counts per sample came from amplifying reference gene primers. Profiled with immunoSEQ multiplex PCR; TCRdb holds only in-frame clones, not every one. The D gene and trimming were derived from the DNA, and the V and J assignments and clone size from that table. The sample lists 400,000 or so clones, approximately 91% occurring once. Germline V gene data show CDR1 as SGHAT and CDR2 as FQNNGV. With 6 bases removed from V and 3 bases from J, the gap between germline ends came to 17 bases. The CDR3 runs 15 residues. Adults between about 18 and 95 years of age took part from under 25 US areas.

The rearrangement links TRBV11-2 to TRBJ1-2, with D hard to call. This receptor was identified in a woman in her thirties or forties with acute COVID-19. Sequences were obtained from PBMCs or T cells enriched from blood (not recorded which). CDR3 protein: CASSRREVAHYGYTF. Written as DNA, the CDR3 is TGTGCCAGCAGTCGGAGGGAGGTCGCACACTATGGCTACACCTTC. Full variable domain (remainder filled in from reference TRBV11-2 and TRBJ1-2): EAGVAQSPRYKIIEKRQSVAFWCNPISGHATLYWYQQILGQGPKLLIQFQNNGVVDDSQLPKDRFSAERLKGVDSTLKIQPAKLEDSAVYLCASSRREVAHYGYTFGSGTRLTVV.